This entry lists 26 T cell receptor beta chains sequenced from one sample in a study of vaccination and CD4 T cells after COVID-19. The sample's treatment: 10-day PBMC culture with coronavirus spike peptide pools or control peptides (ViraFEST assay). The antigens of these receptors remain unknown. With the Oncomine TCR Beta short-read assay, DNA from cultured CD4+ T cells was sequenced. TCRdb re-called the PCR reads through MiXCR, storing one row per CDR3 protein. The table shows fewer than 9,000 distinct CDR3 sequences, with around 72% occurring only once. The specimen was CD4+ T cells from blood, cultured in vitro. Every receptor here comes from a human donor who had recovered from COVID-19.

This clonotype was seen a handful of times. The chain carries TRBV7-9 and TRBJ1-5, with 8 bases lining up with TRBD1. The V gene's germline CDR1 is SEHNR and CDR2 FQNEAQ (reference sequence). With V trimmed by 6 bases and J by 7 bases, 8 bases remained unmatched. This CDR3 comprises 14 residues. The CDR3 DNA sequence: TGTGCCAGCAGTTCGGACAGGGCTGGACAGCCCCAGCATTTT. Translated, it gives CASSSDRAGQPQHF.

The CDR3 region is CASTNRGQAFF. Written as DNA, the CDR3 is TGTGCCAGCACTAACAGGGGGCAAGCTTTCTTT. This chain links TRBV2 with TRBJ1-1, with 9 bases identical to TRBD1. Germline V gene lookup returns CDR1 SNHLY and CDR2 FYNNEI. The CDR3 length is 11 residues. Unmatched junction bases numbered 3, after V lost 7 bases and J lost 9 bases. Drawing the rest from reference TRBV2 and TRBJ1-1, the complete variable domain is EPEVTQTPSHQVTQMGQEVILRCVPISNHLYFYWYRQILGQKVEFLVSFYNNEISEKSEIFDDQFSVERPDGSNFTLKIRSTKLEDSAMYFCASTNRGQAFFGQGTRLTVV.

CDR3 protein: CSARDRANYGYTF. For the CDR3, the DNA is TGCAGTGCTAGAGATCGGGCTAACTATGGCTACACCTTC. The chain has TRBV20-1 and TRBJ1-2; D remains unclear. Trimming took 0 bases from V and 0 from J, leaving 5 bases between them. From germline, CDR1 is DFQATT and CDR2 SNEGSKA (reference sequence). The CDR3 has 13 amino acids.

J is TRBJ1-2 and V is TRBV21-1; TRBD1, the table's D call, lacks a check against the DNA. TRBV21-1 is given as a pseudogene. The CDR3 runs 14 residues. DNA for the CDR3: TGTGCCAGCAGCAAGCTGACAGGGGGCTATGGCTACACCTTC. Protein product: CASSKLTGGYGYTF.

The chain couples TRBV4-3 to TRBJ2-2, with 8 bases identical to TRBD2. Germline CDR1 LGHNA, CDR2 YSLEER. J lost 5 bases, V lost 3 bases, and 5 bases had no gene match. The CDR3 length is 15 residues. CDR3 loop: CASSQGLVLTGELFF. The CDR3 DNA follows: TGCGCCAGCAGCCAGGGACTAGTTCTTACCGGGGAGCTGTTTTTT.

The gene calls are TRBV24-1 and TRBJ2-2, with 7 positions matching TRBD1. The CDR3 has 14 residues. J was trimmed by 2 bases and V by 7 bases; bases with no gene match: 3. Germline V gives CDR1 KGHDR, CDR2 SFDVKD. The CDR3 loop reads CATRGTVNTGELFF. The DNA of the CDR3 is TGTGCCACCAGAGGGACAGTAAACACCGGGGAGCTGTTTTTT.

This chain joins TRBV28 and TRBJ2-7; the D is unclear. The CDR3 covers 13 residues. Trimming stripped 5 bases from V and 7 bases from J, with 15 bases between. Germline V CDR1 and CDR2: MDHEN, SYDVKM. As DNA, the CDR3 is TGTGCCAGCAGTAACCCGGTGGGAAGGGAGCAGTACTTC. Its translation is CASSNPVGREQYF.

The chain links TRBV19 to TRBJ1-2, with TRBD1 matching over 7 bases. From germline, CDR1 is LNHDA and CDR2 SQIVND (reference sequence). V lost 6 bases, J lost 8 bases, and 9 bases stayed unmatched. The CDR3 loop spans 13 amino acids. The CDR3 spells CASSLDRVGGYTF. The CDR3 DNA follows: TGTGCCAGTAGCCTAGACAGGGTGGGCGGCTACACCTTC.

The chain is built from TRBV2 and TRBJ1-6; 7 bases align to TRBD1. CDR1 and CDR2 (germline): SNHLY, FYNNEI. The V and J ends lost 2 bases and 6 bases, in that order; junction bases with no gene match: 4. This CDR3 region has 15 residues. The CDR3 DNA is TGTGCCAGCAGTGAACTAGGGGGCGGTAATTCACCCCTCCACTTT. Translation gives CASSELGGGNSPLHF.

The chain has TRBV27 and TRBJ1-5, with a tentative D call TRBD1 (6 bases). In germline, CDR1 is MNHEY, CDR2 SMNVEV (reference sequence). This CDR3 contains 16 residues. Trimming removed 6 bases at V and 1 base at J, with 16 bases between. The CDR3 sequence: CASRKDTGRSNQPQHF. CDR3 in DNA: TGTGCCAGCAGAAAGGATACAGGGCGAAGCAATCAGCCCCAGCATTTT.

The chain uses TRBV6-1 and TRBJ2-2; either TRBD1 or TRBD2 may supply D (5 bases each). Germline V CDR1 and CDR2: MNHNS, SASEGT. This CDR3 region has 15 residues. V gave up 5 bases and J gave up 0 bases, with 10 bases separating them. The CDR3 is CASSLGTANTGELFF. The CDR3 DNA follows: TGTGCCAGCAGTCTTGGGACGGCGAACACCGGGGAGCTGTTTTTT.

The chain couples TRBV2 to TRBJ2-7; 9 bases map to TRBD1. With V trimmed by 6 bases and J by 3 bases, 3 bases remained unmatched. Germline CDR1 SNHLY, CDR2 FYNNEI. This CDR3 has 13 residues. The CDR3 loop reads CASSRQGVYEQYF. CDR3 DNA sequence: TGTGCCAGCAGCAGACAGGGGGTCTACGAGCAGTACTTC.

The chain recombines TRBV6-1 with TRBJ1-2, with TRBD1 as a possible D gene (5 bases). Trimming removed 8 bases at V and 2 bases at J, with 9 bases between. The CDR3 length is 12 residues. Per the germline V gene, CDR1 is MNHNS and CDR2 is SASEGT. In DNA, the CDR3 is TGTGCCAGCGCGCCAGGGAACTATGGCTACACCTTC. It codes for CASAPGNYGYTF.

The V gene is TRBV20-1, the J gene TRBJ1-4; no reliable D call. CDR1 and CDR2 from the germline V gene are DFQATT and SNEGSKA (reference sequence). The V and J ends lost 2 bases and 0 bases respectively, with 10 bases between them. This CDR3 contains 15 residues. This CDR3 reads CSARMDGATNEKLFF. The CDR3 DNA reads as TGCAGTGCTAGAATGGACGGTGCAACTAATGAAAAACTGTTTTTT.

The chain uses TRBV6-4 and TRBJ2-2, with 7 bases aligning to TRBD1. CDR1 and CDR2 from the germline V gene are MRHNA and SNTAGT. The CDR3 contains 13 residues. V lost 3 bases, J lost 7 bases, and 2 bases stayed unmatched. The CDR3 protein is CASSETGVGELFF. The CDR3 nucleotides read TGTGCCAGCAGTGAAACAGGGGTCGGGGAGCTGTTTTTT.

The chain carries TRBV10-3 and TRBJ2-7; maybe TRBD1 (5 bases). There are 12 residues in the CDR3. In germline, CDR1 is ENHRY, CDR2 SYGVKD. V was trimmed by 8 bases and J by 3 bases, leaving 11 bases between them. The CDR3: CAIARDSYEQYF. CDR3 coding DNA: TGTGCCATCGCCCGAGACAGCTACGAGCAGTACTTC.

In nucleotides, the CDR3 is TGCGCCAGCAGCCAGGTCGGGCCCAGGGGCAATCAGCCCCAGCATTTT. It yields the protein CASSQVGPRGNQPQHF. This rearrangement joins TRBV4-1 to TRBJ1-5; tentative D call: TRBD1 (5 bases). Germline CDR1 is MGHRA and CDR2 is YSYEKL. CDR3 length equals 16 residues. Trimming removed 3 bases at V and 2 bases at J, with 14 bases between.

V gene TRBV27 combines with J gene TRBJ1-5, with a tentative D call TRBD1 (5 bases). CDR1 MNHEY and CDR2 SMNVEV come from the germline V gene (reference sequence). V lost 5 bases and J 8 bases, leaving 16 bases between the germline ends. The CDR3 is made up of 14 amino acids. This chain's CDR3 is CASSPLGVIKPQHF. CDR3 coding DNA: TGTGCCAGCAGTCCCCTGGGGGTAATCAAGCCCCAGCATTTT.

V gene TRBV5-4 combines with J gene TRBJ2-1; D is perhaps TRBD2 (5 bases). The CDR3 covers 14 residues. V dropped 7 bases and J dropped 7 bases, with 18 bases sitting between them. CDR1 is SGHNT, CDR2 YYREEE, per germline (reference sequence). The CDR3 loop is CASSPNSAENEQFF. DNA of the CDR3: TGTGCCAGCTCACCGAATAGCGCGGAAAATGAGCAGTTCTTC.

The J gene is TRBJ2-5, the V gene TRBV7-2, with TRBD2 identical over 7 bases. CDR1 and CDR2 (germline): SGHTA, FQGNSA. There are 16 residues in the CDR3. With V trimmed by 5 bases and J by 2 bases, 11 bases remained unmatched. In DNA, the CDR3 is TGTGCCAGCAGCCCCCTCGGGACTACCTTTCAAGAGACCCAGTACTTC. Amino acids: CASSPLGTTFQETQYF.

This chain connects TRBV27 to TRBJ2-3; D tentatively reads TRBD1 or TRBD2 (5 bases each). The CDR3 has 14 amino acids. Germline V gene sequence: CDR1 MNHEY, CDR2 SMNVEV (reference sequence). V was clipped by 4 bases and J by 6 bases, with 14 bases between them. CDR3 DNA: TGTGCCAGCAGTTCCCCTTTGAGGGGTGATACGCAGTATTTT. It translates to CASSSPLRGDTQYF.

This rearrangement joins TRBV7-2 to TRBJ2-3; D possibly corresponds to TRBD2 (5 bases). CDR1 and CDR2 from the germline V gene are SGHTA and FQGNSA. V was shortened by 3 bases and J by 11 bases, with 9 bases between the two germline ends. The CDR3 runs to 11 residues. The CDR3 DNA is TGTGCCAGCAGCTTCAGCGGTAGGCAGTATTTT. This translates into CASSFSGRQYF.

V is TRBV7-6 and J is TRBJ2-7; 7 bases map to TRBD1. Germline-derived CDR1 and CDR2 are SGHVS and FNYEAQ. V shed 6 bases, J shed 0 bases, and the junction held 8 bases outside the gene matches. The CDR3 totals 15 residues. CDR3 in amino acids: CASRPSPGGSYEQYF. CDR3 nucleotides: TGTGCCAGCAGGCCAAGTCCAGGGGGCTCCTACGAGCAGTACTTC.

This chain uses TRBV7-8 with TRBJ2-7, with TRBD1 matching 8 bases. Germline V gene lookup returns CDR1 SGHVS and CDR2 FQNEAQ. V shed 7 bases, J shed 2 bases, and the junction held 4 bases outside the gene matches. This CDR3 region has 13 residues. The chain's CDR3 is CASTTTGAYEQYF. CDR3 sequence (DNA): TGTGCCAGCACCACGACAGGGGCCTACGAGCAGTACTTC. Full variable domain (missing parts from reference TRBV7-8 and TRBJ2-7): GAGVSQSPRYKVAKRGQDVALRCDPISGHVSLFWYQQALGQGPEFLTYFQNEAQLDKSGLPSDRFFAERPEGSVSTLKIQRTQQEDSAVYLCASTTTGAYEQYFGPGTRLTVT.

The CDR3 nucleotides read TGTGCCAGCAGCCTGAGGGACCTGGGCGTGGGTGAAGCTTTCTTT. It codes for CASSLRDLGVGEAFF. The chain joins TRBV6-1 to TRBJ1-1; tentative D call: TRBD1 (5 bases). Germline CDR1 and CDR2: MNHNS and SASEGT. The CDR3 totals 15 residues. V was pared by 6 bases and J by 7 bases, with 21 bases between.

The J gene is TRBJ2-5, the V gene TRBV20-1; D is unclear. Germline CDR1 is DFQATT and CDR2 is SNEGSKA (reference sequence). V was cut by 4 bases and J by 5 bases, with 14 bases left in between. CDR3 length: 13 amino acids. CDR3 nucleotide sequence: TGCAGTGCTACTTATAGGGCCGGGGAGACCCAGTACTTC. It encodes CSATYRAGETQYF.